Listed below are T cell receptor beta chains from one sample, sequenced in a study of T cells after posttransplantation cyclophosphamide. Repertoires were generated with immunoSEQ multiplex PCR, while TCRdb's copy carries only in-frame clones and drops some. The data hold 31,000 or so clones, with 75% to 95% observed a single time. The material sequenced was naive CD4+ T cells sorted from blood. The receptors stem from a man aged 25-45 years in good health and a related stem cell transplant donor. Both conserved end residues are trimmed from each CDR3.

v_gene	j_gene	CDR3aa
TRBV7-2	TRBJ1-5	ASSSGGGGRQPQH
TRBV29-1	TRBJ2-3	SAGQGSTDTQY
TRBV5-1	NA	ASSLGLGSYEQY
TRBV29-1	TRBJ2-2	SVEFGDKNTGELF
TRBV27	TRBJ2-1	ASSLQGAMGEQF
TRBV4-2	TRBJ2-6	ASSQSLAGPRSGANVLT
TRBV5-1	TRBJ2-5	ASSLTSAETQY
TRBV5-1	TRBJ2-7	ASSSGQGPSYEQY
TRBV28	TRBJ2-1	ASSLRGTYNEQF
TRBV27	TRBJ1-5	ASSSAGTGIGRNQPQH
TRBV5-4	TRBJ2-5	ASSSPLAGGQKLETQY
TRBV19	TRBJ2-5	ASSITQGVQETQY
TRBV6-5	TRBJ1-2	ASSYRGGGYT
TRBV28	TRBJ1-5	ASRGGTGGQPQH
TRBV18	TRBJ2-5	ASSPPNVNRETQY
TRBV28	TRBJ2-6	ASSSGQGISGANVLT
TRBV27	TRBJ1-6	ASSSLTTGVKGSPLH
TRBV6-4	TRBJ2-3	ASNQLADTDTQY
TRBV6-5	TRBJ1-2	ASSKAGSYGYT
TRBV5-4	TRBJ1-5	ASSLDGGNQPQH
TRBV4-1	TRBJ1-1	ASSHQGRADTEAF
TRBV4-3	TRBJ2-2	ASSQDMTGNRLF
TRBV20-1	TRBJ1-2	SARLLLSNT
TRBV5-1	TRBJ1-4	ASSNQGATNEKLF
TRBV10-3	TRBJ1-2	AISERTNNYGYT
TRBV2	TRBJ2-5	ASSEVWAGQETQY
TRBV29-1	TRBJ1-2	SVVDRGSLYGYT
TRBV19	TRBJ2-3	ASSLTGTDTQY
TRBV6-5	TRBJ1-2	ASSSPGAGYGYT
TRBV28	TRBJ1-1	ASSLGWQGGAF
TRBV7-9	TRBJ2-5	ASSLSLGTGGETQY
TRBV9	TRBJ1-2	ASSVDSYYGYT
TRBV5-4	TRBJ2-2	ASSKGLDTGELF
TRBV7-6	TRBJ2-1	ASSARGTGGMRSSYNEQF
TRBV6-6	TRBJ1-6	ASNLVDSSYNSPLH
TRBV5-1	TRBJ2-1	ASSPGINEQF
TRBV5-1	TRBJ1-1	ASSFGGIGMNTEAF
TRBV7-9	TRBJ2-3	ASSLLGAGAPTDTQY
TRBV18	TRBJ1-1	ASSPWDRPNTEAF
TRBV5-4	TRBJ1-6	ASSLAGNSPLH
TRBV18	TRBJ1-1	ASSRVQGARAF
TRBV11-2	TRBJ2-5	ASSLAPTGEETQY
TRBV27	TRBJ1-2	ASRETGSGVGYT
TRBV28	TRBJ1-1	ASRPDREVTEAF
TRBV7-3	TRBJ2-6	ASSLTGLSSGANVLT
TRBV5-1	TRBJ1-2	ASSLSDSNYGYT
TRBV4-3	TRBJ1-1	ASSNSGGGTEAF
TRBV7-8	TRBJ2-3	ASSSHLSTGFADTQY
TRBV2	TRBJ2-2	ASSAERGELF
TRBV5-4	TRBJ2-4	ASSLAGGLAKNIQY
TRBV25-1	TRBJ2-3	ASSRGGLTDTQY
TRBV27	TRBJ1-3	ASRRTGNGNTIY
TRBV12-5	TRBJ1-5	ASGLAPNQPQH
TRBV18	TRBJ1-1	ASSPSNRGQTTEAF
TRBV9	TRBJ1-6	ASSVGIGDSPLH
TRBV18	TRBJ2-7	ASSPKADEQY
TRBV6-1	TRBJ1-2	ASSVDPGGNGYT